The source of this T cell receptor (beta chain) is a study of patients and donors after allogeneic stem cell transplantation (dated by TCRdb to about 2020). Library generation was performed with RT-PCR. The sequencing machine was a NextSeq 550. The public reads were reprocessed in TCRdb via fastp at Q25 and MiXCR, keeping in-frame beta chains. All rows with the same CDR3 protein become a single entry with the most common DNA and genes. This sample holds hundreds of thousands of distinct CDR3 sequences; roughly 16% were observed only once. The top ten hold 6% to 8% of the sample. V is shortened by 5 bases, J by 5 bases, and the region joining them spans 19 bases. Per the germline V gene, SGHDT is the CDR1 and YYEEEE is the CDR2. The CDR3 contains 16 residues, cysteine and phenylalanine counted. The read is trimmed to its CDR3 DNA, 48 bases read in frame from base 1. Notes on this clonotype: There is no known antigen for this receptor. The record has no base qualities; no much larger clone is one base away.

The sample was blood, either unsorted or a sorted T cell fraction (not recorded which). The source of this sequence is a human donor who was either an allogeneic HSCT recipient or a stem cell or donor lymphocyte infusion donor (not recorded which). It is not recorded whose cells these are; they may come from a transplant donor. This sequence uses TRBV5-6 and TRBJ2-2; the D gene remains uncertain. CDR3 loop: CASSSGPSKPTGELFF. The nucleotide sequence reads TGTGCCAGCAGTTCCGGACCAAGTAAGCCAACCGGGGAGCTGTTTTTT.